Listed below are T cell receptor beta chains from one sample, sequenced in a study of identical twins. MiXCR, applied by TCRdb to the 5' RACE reads, yields one record per CDR3 protein. The sample consists of about 890,000 distinct CDR3 sequences, 12% of them appearing once. The sample was also linked to a second study, of yellow fever vaccine responses in identical twins.

Sample: PBMCs. Every receptor here comes from a woman aged 18-29 years in good health. The CDR3 runs from the conserved cysteine through the conserved F or W. D genes are given only for firm matches. For some rows the clone size is stated as once, few or many, or as a class when expanded; others skip it.

d_call	v_call	j_call	clone_size	cdr3_aa	cdr3_nt
-	TRBV6-5	TRBJ2-5	-	CASSPHRAGQETQYF	TGTGCCAGCAGTCCCCACCGGGCGGGGCAAGAGACCCAGTACTTC
TRBD1	TRBV29-1	TRBJ2-5	few	CSVVRDRGLVQETQYF	TGCAGCGTTGTCCGGGACAGGGGACTTGTACAAGAGACCCAGTACTTC
-	TRBV20-1	TRBJ1-1	many	CSARVAPPSGTEAFF	TGCAGTGCTAGAGTTGCGCCGCCTTCCGGCACTGAAGCTTTCTTT
-	TRBV7-3	TRBJ2-2	few	CASSSALTGELFF	TGTGCCAGCAGCTCCGCCCTAACCGGGGAGCTGTTTTTT
TRBD1	TRBV4-1	TRBJ2-5	-	CASSQREQGSIQETQYF	TGCGCCAGCAGCCAACGCGAACAGGGGAGCATACAAGAGACCCAGTACTTC
-	TRBV11-2	TRBJ1-1	-	CASSLGSGLYTEAFF	TGTGCCAGCAGCTTAGGGTCAGGACTGTACACTGAAGCTTTCTTT
TRBD2	TRBV4-1	TRBJ2-7	-	CASSQPSGKAYEQYF	TGCGCCAGCAGCCAACCAAGCGGGAAGGCCTACGAGCAGTACTTC
-	TRBV7-8	TRBJ2-7	-	CASSYRGRGAYEQYF	TGTGCCAGCAGCTACAGAGGCAGGGGAGCCTACGAGCAGTACTTC
-	TRBV20-1	TRBJ1-5	many	CSVRGKQLNQPQHF	TGCAGTGTTAGAGGTAAACAGCTAAATCAGCCCCAGCATTTT
-	TRBV5-5	TRBJ2-7	-	CASSPQEGFGAFYEQYF	TGTGCCAGCAGCCCCCAGGAAGGTTTCGGGGCCTTCTACGAGCAGTACTTC
TRBD1	TRBV12-3/TRBV12-4	TRBJ1-1	-	CASRTGVTEAFF	TGTGCCAGCCGGACAGGGGTAACTGAAGCTTTCTTT
TRBD2	TRBV12-3/TRBV12-4	TRBJ2-7	many	CASSLGLAGVSEQYF	TGTGCCAGCAGTTTAGGACTAGCGGGAGTTAGTGAGCAGTACTTC
-	TRBV5-5	TRBJ2-1	-	CASSLEYAKGEQFF	TGTGCCAGCAGCTTGGAGTATGCGAAGGGCGAGCAGTTCTTC
-	TRBV12-3/TRBV12-4	TRBJ2-3	-	CASSGLASLGTDTQYF	TGTGCCAGCAGCGGTTTAGCGAGCCTCGGCACAGATACGCAGTATTTT
TRBD2	TRBV5-1	TRBJ2-5	few	CASREASGAETQYF	TGCGCCAGCAGGGAGGCTAGCGGGGCAGAGACCCAGTACTTC
-	TRBV10-3	TRBJ2-5	-	CAISESEPGETQYF	TGTGCCATCAGTGAGTCCGAGCCGGGAGAGACCCAGTACTTC
TRBD2	TRBV4-1	TRBJ2-1	many	CASSQDASGVDEQFF	TGCGCCAGCAGCCAAGATGCGAGCGGGGTGGATGAGCAGTTCTTC
TRBD2	TRBV7-8	TRBJ2-5	-	CASSLGSSGGVTMSQYF	TGTGCCAGCAGCTTAGGGAGTAGCGGGGGGGTAACAATGTCCCAGTACTTC
-	TRBV28	TRBJ2-7	few	CASSLWDFSYEQYF	TGTGCCAGCAGTTTATGGGATTTTTCCTACGAGCAGTACTTC
-	TRBV6-2/TRBV6-3	TRBJ2-3	-	CASSYSPAGSTDTQYF	TGTGCCAGCAGTTATTCCCCGGCGGGGTCCACAGATACGCAGTATTTT
TRBD1	TRBV28	TRBJ1-2	few	CASSSTGTDYGYTF	TGTGCCAGCAGTTCAACAGGGACAGACTATGGCTACACCTTC
TRBD2	TRBV4-1	TRBJ2-1	many	CASSQDRRLAGGNEQFF	TGCGCCAGCAGCCAAGATCGTAGACTAGCGGGGGGAAATGAGCAGTTCTTC
-	TRBV2	TRBJ2-7	-	CASSDRGEQYF	TGTGCCAGCAGTGACAGAGGCGAGCAGTACTTC
TRBD1	TRBV20-1	TRBJ2-7	many	CSARDTQADRGFYEQYF	TGCAGTGCTAGAGATACGCAGGCCGACAGGGGGTTCTACGAGCAGTACTTC
TRBD2	TRBV4-1	TRBJ2-5	-	CASSPAGGYQETQYF	TGCGCCAGCAGCCCAGCGGGAGGGTACCAAGAGACCCAGTACTTC
TRBD2	TRBV15	TRBJ2-7	-	CATSRESGLGGTYEQYF	TGTGCCACCAGCAGAGAAAGCGGACTAGGAGGGACCTACGAGCAATACTTC
TRBD1	TRBV6-4	TRBJ1-1	few	CASSEQGVNTEAFF	TGTGCCAGCAGTGAACAGGGGGTTAACACTGAAGCTTTCTTT
-	TRBV12-3/TRBV12-4	TRBJ2-3	-	CASTLTELGTDTQYF	TGTGCCAGCACCCTTACGGAACTAGGAACAGATACGCAGTATTTT
-	TRBV7-7	TRBJ2-1	-	CASSAPGIYNEQFF	TGTGCCAGCAGCGCCCCCGGGATCTACAATGAGCAGTTCTTC
-	TRBV3-1	TRBJ2-5	-	CASSQRPSGWETQYF	TGTGCCAGCAGCCAAAGACCTTCGGGGTGGGAGACCCAGTACTTC